Each of the 4 T cell receptor beta chains below was sequenced from the same sample in a study of T cells in women clearing cervical HPV infection. TCRdb's table, derived via immunoSEQ multiplex PCR, lists solely in-frame clones and lacks some. Recorded here are 40,000 to 55,000 clones; the top ten clones represent approximately 1%. The material sequenced was blood buffy coat. The receptors derive from a woman aged 18-69 years with a cervical HPV16 infection that either progressed to CIN3+ or cleared (not recorded which).

A note on this clone: The read gets to within 3 residues of the CDR3 end, and the germline J gene fills in the rest. This chain connects TRBV11-1 to TRBJ2-7, with TRBD2 matching over 13 bases. Germline lookup yields CDR1 SGHAT and CDR2 FQDESV (reference sequence). Trimming cost V 5 bases and J 2 bases; bases outside gene matches: 3. The CDR3 sequence is 15 residues long. Incomplete CDR3 DNA: TGTGCCAGCAGCCGGACTAGCGGGGGAACCTACGAG. As protein: CASSRTSGGTYE. In full, the CDR3 reads CASSRTSGGTYEQYF. The variable domain in full, with the rest retrieved from reference TRBV11-1 and TRBJ2-7, is EAEVAQSPRYKITEKSQAVAFWCDPISGHATLYWYRQILGQGPELLVQFQDESVVDDSQLPKDRFSAERLKGVDSTLKIQPAELGDSAMYLCASSRTSGGTYEQYFGPGTRLTVT.

A remark on this clone: The CDR3 end is not reached by the read, which stops 3 residues before it; the germline J gene fills it in. The chain uses TRBV18 and TRBJ1-2; 7 bases agree with TRBD1. Germline loops: CDR1 KGHSH, CDR2 LQKENI. The CDR3 length is 15 residues. CDR3 sequence: CASSPGTAKNYDYTF. The DNA read from the CDR3 is TGTGCCAGCTCACCTGGGACAGCGAAAAACTACGAC. The whole variable domain, filled in from reference TRBV18 and TRBJ1-2, reads NAGVMQNPRHLVRRRGQEARLRCSPMKGHSHVYWYRQLPEEGLKFMVYLQKENIIDESGMPKERFSAEFPKEGPSILRIQQVVRGDSAAYFCASSPGTAKNYDYTFGSGTRLTVV.

With regard to this clone: Read coverage stops 3 residues before the CDR3 terminus; the germline J gene supplies the remainder. The V call is TRBV7-2, the J call TRBJ2-2, with a tentative D call TRBD2 (6 bases). This CDR3 is 18 amino acids long. CDR1 and CDR2 from the germline V gene are SGHTA and FQGNSA. V lost 0 bases, J lost 1 base, and 15 bases lay in between. The sequenced CDR3 bases are TGTGCCAGCAGCTTAGCGCGGGGTTCCGCATGGAACACCGGGGAG. It is translated as CASSLARGSAWNTGE. The full CDR3 is CASSLARGSAWNTGELFF.

Of note for this clone: From the germline J gene comes the end of the CDR3, since the read stops 3 residues before it. The V gene is TRBV7-9, the J gene TRBJ2-1; 7 bases map to TRBD1. This CDR3 spans 12 amino acids. Germline V gene sequence: CDR1 SEHNR, CDR2 FQNEAQ (reference sequence). Germline trimming cut 5 bases from V and 6 bases from J; bases unmatched to any gene: 1. The CDR3 region is CASSNRGNEQFF. The part of the CDR3 DNA that was read is TGTGCCAGCAGCAACAGGGGCAATGAG.